This is a list of T cell receptor beta chains from one sample in a study of CD8+CD57+ T cells in acquired aplastic anemia. TCRdb processed the reads anew with MiXCR; each CDR3 protein has one entry. The profile shows roughly 220,000 distinct CDR3 sequences, less than 75% of them singletons. Sample: sorted CD4+, CD8+, or CD8+CD57+ T cells (not recorded which) from PBMCs. The receptors derive from a human donor with aplastic anemia. The CDR3 runs from the conserved cysteine through the conserved F or W. Fields, in order: clone size, D gene, V gene, J gene, CDR3 DNA, CDR3 protein. The D gene is left open where the match is weak. Expanded clones get a size class; other rows say once, few or many, or leave the size out.

abundance: NA
d_gene: TRBD2
v_gene: TRBV29-1
j_gene: TRBJ2-7
CDR3nt: TGCAGCGTTGGGTCACTAGCGGGAGCTTACGAGCAGTACTTC
CDR3aa: CSVGSLAGAYEQYF

abundance: NA
d_gene: TRBD1
v_gene: TRBV29-1
j_gene: TRBJ1-4
CDR3nt: TGCAGCGTTGAAGACCCTGACAGGGGCGGCGAAAAACTGTTTTTT
CDR3aa: CSVEDPDRGGEKLFF

abundance: few
d_gene: NA
v_gene: TRBV7-2
j_gene: TRBJ2-5
CDR3nt: TGTGCCAGCAGCTTGGGACCTAAAGAGACCCAGTACTTC
CDR3aa: CASSLGPKETQYF

abundance: NA
d_gene: NA
v_gene: TRBV7-9
j_gene: TRBJ2-6
CDR3nt: TGTGCCAGCAGCTTAGAATCGACCGCCTCTGGGGCCAACGTCCTGACTTTC
CDR3aa: CASSLESTASGANVLTF

abundance: many
d_gene: NA
v_gene: TRBV5-8
j_gene: TRBJ2-2
CDR3nt: TGTGCCAGCAGCTTTGGGGGAGTCGGGGAGCTGTTTTTT
CDR3aa: CASSFGGVGELFF

abundance: NA
d_gene: TRBD1
v_gene: TRBV5-5
j_gene: TRBJ2-7
CDR3nt: TGTGCCAGCAGCCCAGGGACAGCCCGTTTAGAGTACTTC
CDR3aa: CASSPGTARLEYF

abundance: NA
d_gene: NA
v_gene: TRBV24-1
j_gene: TRBJ2-1
CDR3nt: TGTGCCATCAGTGATGGGACCGCCAACCCGCCGATGAATGAGCAGTTCTTC
CDR3aa: CAISDGTANPPMNEQFF

abundance: NA
d_gene: TRBD2
v_gene: TRBV7-9
j_gene: TRBJ2-5
CDR3nt: TGTGCCAGCAGCCCGGTCTATAGCGGGACGGAGACCCAGTACTTC
CDR3aa: CASSPVYSGTETQYF

abundance: NA
d_gene: NA
v_gene: TRBV7-2
j_gene: TRBJ2-7
CDR3nt: TGTGCCTGCAGCTTAGGGGCTAACAACGAGCAGTACTTC
CDR3aa: CACSLGANNEQYF

abundance: NA
d_gene: TRBD1
v_gene: TRBV20-1
j_gene: TRBJ1-1
CDR3nt: TGCAGTGGGACAGGAGACATGAACACTGAAGCTTTCTTT
CDR3aa: CSGTGDMNTEAFF

abundance: NA
d_gene: TRBD1
v_gene: TRBV5-1
j_gene: TRBJ2-6
CDR3nt: TGCGCCAGCAGCTGGGACAGCTCTGGGGCCAACGTCCTGACTTTC
CDR3aa: CASSWDSSGANVLTF

abundance: many
d_gene: NA
v_gene: TRBV6-5
j_gene: TRBJ1-3
CDR3nt: TGTGCCAGCAGTTACTACGCGGGCGGAGGGTTCTCGACCATATATTTT
CDR3aa: CASSYYAGGGFSTIYF

abundance: many
d_gene: TRBD1
v_gene: TRBV4-2
j_gene: TRBJ1-5
CDR3nt: TGTGCCAGCAGCCCGCGGTGGGACAGCGATCAGCCCCAGCATTTT
CDR3aa: CASSPRWDSDQPQHF

abundance: few
d_gene: NA
v_gene: TRBV15
j_gene: TRBJ2-7
CDR3nt: TGTGCCACCAGCGGGACTTTACTACCTACCTACGAGCAGTACTTC
CDR3aa: CATSGTLLPTYEQYF

abundance: few
d_gene: NA
v_gene: TRBV29-1
j_gene: TRBJ2-3
CDR3nt: TGCAGCGTTCCCGGCCCCCTCTATGACATCACAGATACGCAGTATTTT
CDR3aa: CSVPGPLYDITDTQYF

abundance: NA
d_gene: NA
v_gene: TRBV29-1
j_gene: TRBJ2-7
CDR3nt: TGCAGCGCGGGGAGAGGGCAGACCTACGAGCAGTACTTC
CDR3aa: CSAGRGQTYEQYF

abundance: NA
d_gene: NA
v_gene: TRBV7-2
j_gene: TRBJ1-2
CDR3nt: TGTGCCAGCAGCACTAGGGACGACTATGGCTACACCTTC
CDR3aa: CASSTRDDYGYTF

abundance: many
d_gene: NA
v_gene: TRBV7-9
j_gene: TRBJ2-1
CDR3nt: TGTGCCAGCAGCAAAACAGAATACAATGAGCAGTTCTTC
CDR3aa: CASSKTEYNEQFF

abundance: NA
d_gene: TRBD1
v_gene: TRBV7-9
j_gene: TRBJ1-5
CDR3nt: TGTGCCAGCAGCGACGGACAGGGGCTTAGCAATCAGCCCCAGCATTTT
CDR3aa: CASSDGQGLSNQPQHF

abundance: NA
d_gene: NA
v_gene: TRBV24-1
j_gene: TRBJ2-2
CDR3nt: TGTGCCACCAGTGACATCCCCTCAACAGGGAACACCGGGGAGCTGTTTTTT
CDR3aa: CATSDIPSTGNTGELFF

abundance: NA
d_gene: TRBD1
v_gene: TRBV12-3/TRBV12-4
j_gene: TRBJ1-1
CDR3nt: TGTGCCAGCAGTTTGACAGGGAAGGGGACTGAAGCTTTCTTT
CDR3aa: CASSLTGKGTEAFF

abundance: NA
d_gene: TRBD2
v_gene: TRBV11-3
j_gene: TRBJ2-3
CDR3nt: TGTGCCAGCAGCTTAGTGCTAGCGGGAAGGACAGATACGCAGTATTTT
CDR3aa: CASSLVLAGRTDTQYF

abundance: NA
d_gene: NA
v_gene: TRBV7-9
j_gene: TRBJ2-3
CDR3nt: TGTGCCAGCAGCTTAGTGAAAGATACGCAGTATTTT
CDR3aa: CASSLVKDTQYF

abundance: many
d_gene: NA
v_gene: TRBV10-1
j_gene: TRBJ2-7
CDR3nt: TGCGCCAGCAGCGGGGGGCTCTCCTACGAGCAGTACTTC
CDR3aa: CASSGGLSYEQYF

abundance: once
d_gene: NA
v_gene: TRBV7-8
j_gene: TRBJ1-2
CDR3nt: TGTGCCAGCAGCTTAGCTGCGGCAGGGTCCTATTTTTCCTATGGCTACACCTTC
CDR3aa: CASSLAAAGSYFSYGYTF

abundance: NA
d_gene: NA
v_gene: TRBV2
j_gene: TRBJ1-1
CDR3nt: TGTGCCAGCACTTCGACTCCGGACACTGAAGCTTTCTTT
CDR3aa: CASTSTPDTEAFF

abundance: once
d_gene: NA
v_gene: TRBV24-1
j_gene: TRBJ2-3
CDR3nt: TGTGCCACCAGTGATTTGCGTTCGGGACCTAGCACAGATACGCAGTATTTT
CDR3aa: CATSDLRSGPSTDTQYF

abundance: NA
d_gene: TRBD1
v_gene: TRBV20-1
j_gene: TRBJ1-1
CDR3nt: TGCAGTGCTAGAAATCAGGGGGCGCAGGCTTTCTTT
CDR3aa: CSARNQGAQAFF

abundance: NA
d_gene: NA
v_gene: TRBV5-1
j_gene: TRBJ1-4
CDR3nt: TGCGCCAGCAGCCGGGGCGACGGGAGTGAAAAACTGTTTTTT
CDR3aa: CASSRGDGSEKLFF

abundance: few
d_gene: NA
v_gene: TRBV6-2/TRBV6-3
j_gene: TRBJ2-1
CDR3nt: TGTGCCAGCAGTGGCTACGGGGCCCTCCCTCCGGATGAGCAGTTCTTC
CDR3aa: CASSGYGALPPDEQFF

abundance: few
d_gene: NA
v_gene: TRBV19
j_gene: TRBJ2-2
CDR3nt: TGTGCCAGTGGGGTTGGACTGATGAACACCGGGGAGCTGTTTTTT
CDR3aa: CASGVGLMNTGELFF

abundance: NA
d_gene: NA
v_gene: TRBV24-1
j_gene: TRBJ2-2
CDR3nt: TGTGCCACCAGTAAGGGGGGCGACACCGGGGAGCTGTTTTTT
CDR3aa: CATSKGGDTGELFF

abundance: NA
d_gene: TRBD2
v_gene: TRBV2
j_gene: TRBJ2-7
CDR3nt: TGTGCCAGCAGCTTGGGACTAGCGGGGAACTCCTACGAGCAGTACTTC
CDR3aa: CASSLGLAGNSYEQYF

abundance: NA
d_gene: TRBD1
v_gene: TRBV20-1
j_gene: TRBJ2-7
CDR3nt: TGCAGTGCTAGAGGTGTGACAGGGGGGTCCTACGAGCAGTACTTC
CDR3aa: CSARGVTGGSYEQYF

abundance: NA
d_gene: NA
v_gene: TRBV2
j_gene: TRBJ2-2
CDR3nt: TGTGCCAGCAGATTAGCGGAGACCAACACCGGGGAGCTGTTTTTT
CDR3aa: CASRLAETNTGELFF

abundance: NA
d_gene: TRBD2
v_gene: TRBV19
j_gene: TRBJ2-4
CDR3nt: TGTGCCAGTAGTATCCTGACTAGCTCCATCAACATTCAGTACTTC
CDR3aa: CASSILTSSINIQYF

abundance: NA
d_gene: NA
v_gene: TRBV9
j_gene: TRBJ2-3
CDR3nt: NA
CDR3aa: CASSVADSSYEQYFGPGTDTQYF

abundance: NA
d_gene: NA
v_gene: TRBV7-9
j_gene: TRBJ2-3
CDR3nt: TGTGCCAGCAGCGTAGACGGTGACACAGATACGCAGTATTTT
CDR3aa: CASSVDGDTDTQYF

abundance: NA
d_gene: TRBD2
v_gene: TRBV2
j_gene: TRBJ2-7
CDR3nt: TGTGCCTCCCCCGGGACTAGCGGGAGGGACGAGCAGTACTTC
CDR3aa: CASPGTSGRDEQYF

abundance: NA
d_gene: NA
v_gene: TRBV20-1
j_gene: TRBJ2-5
CDR3nt: TGCAGTGCTAGAGACTTTGTGGGGCGGGAGACCCAGTACTTC
CDR3aa: CSARDFVGRETQYF

abundance: once
d_gene: TRBD2
v_gene: TRBV7-9
j_gene: TRBJ2-7
CDR3nt: TGTGCCAGCAGCTTGGCCTGGTCTAGCGGGATATACGAGCAGTACTTC
CDR3aa: CASSLAWSSGIYEQYF

abundance: NA
d_gene: TRBD2
v_gene: TRBV24-1
j_gene: TRBJ2-7
CDR3nt: TGTGCCACCAGTGAAGCGGGGAACTCCTACGAGCAGTACTTC
CDR3aa: CATSEAGNSYEQYF

abundance: many
d_gene: NA
v_gene: TRBV5-1
j_gene: TRBJ2-3
CDR3nt: TGCGCCAGCAGCACGGGGGGCCCGGATACGCAGTATTTT
CDR3aa: CASSTGGPDTQYF

abundance: NA
d_gene: TRBD2
v_gene: TRBV6-6
j_gene: TRBJ2-7
CDR3nt: TGTGCCAGCAGTTACTTGTCTAGCGGGGGGCTCGCACCGAGCTCCTACGAGCAGTACTTC
CDR3aa: CASSYLSSGGLAPSSYEQYF

abundance: NA
d_gene: TRBD2
v_gene: TRBV7-6
j_gene: TRBJ2-7
CDR3nt: TGTGCCAGCAGCTTGACTAGCGGGGGGACCTCCTACGAGCAGTACTTC
CDR3aa: CASSLTSGGTSYEQYF

abundance: few
d_gene: NA
v_gene: TRBV5-1
j_gene: TRBJ1-2
CDR3nt: TGCGCCAGCAGCCCAACAGGGATTGGAAATGGCTACACCTTC
CDR3aa: CASSPTGIGNGYTF

abundance: NA
d_gene: NA
v_gene: TRBV15
j_gene: TRBJ2-1
CDR3nt: TGTGCCACCAGCAGAGACGGAACCGGTGGGGCGGGCCAGGGGTTGAATGAGCAGTTCTTC
CDR3aa: CATSRDGTGGAGQGLNEQFF

abundance: NA
d_gene: NA
v_gene: TRBV20-1
j_gene: TRBJ1-2
CDR3nt: TGCAGTGCTAGAGATATCGGACAGATTTATGGCTACACCTTC
CDR3aa: CSARDIGQIYGYTF

abundance: NA
d_gene: TRBD1
v_gene: TRBV7-2
j_gene: TRBJ1-3
CDR3nt: TGTGCCAGCAGTTCTATAGGGACAGGGGGTTATGGAAACACCATATATTTT
CDR3aa: CASSSIGTGGYGNTIYF

abundance: NA
d_gene: NA
v_gene: TRBV25-1
j_gene: TRBJ2-2
CDR3nt: TGTGCCAGCAGTCGCACCCCTACCGGGGAGCTGTTTTTT
CDR3aa: CASSRTPTGELFF

abundance: once
d_gene: NA
v_gene: TRBV29-1
j_gene: TRBJ1-1
CDR3nt: TGCAGCGTACTAACCCCCCTACCCTACAGGGAAGCTTTCTTT
CDR3aa: CSVLTPLPYREAFF

abundance: NA
d_gene: TRBD1
v_gene: TRBV7-9
j_gene: TRBJ1-5
CDR3nt: TGTGCCAGCAGCTTATCTCCGGGACAGGGATGGTGGGGCAATCAGCCCCAGCATTTT
CDR3aa: CASSLSPGQGWWGNQPQHF

abundance: NA
d_gene: TRBD1
v_gene: TRBV12-3/TRBV12-4
j_gene: TRBJ1-6
CDR3nt: TGTGCCAGCAGCTCAGGGGGGGGACCTGGATCACCCCTCCACTTT
CDR3aa: CASSSGGGPGSPLHF

abundance: NA
d_gene: NA
v_gene: TRBV19
j_gene: TRBJ2-7
CDR3nt: TGTGCCAGTACCGATACCTACGAGCAGTACTTC
CDR3aa: CASTDTYEQYF

abundance: NA
d_gene: NA
v_gene: TRBV2
j_gene: TRBJ2-7
CDR3nt: TGTGCCAGCAGTGAAGGGGGTCCCTACGAGCAGTACTTC
CDR3aa: CASSEGGPYEQYF

abundance: NA
d_gene: NA
v_gene: TRBV9
j_gene: TRBJ2-7
CDR3nt: TGTGCCAGCAGCGTAGAGGGGGGACTCTCCTACGAGCAGTACTTC
CDR3aa: CASSVEGGLSYEQYF

abundance: NA
d_gene: NA
v_gene: TRBV25-1
j_gene: TRBJ1-5
CDR3nt: TGTGCCAGCAGTGAGGATCTAAGCAATCAGCCCCAGCATTTT
CDR3aa: CASSEDLSNQPQHF